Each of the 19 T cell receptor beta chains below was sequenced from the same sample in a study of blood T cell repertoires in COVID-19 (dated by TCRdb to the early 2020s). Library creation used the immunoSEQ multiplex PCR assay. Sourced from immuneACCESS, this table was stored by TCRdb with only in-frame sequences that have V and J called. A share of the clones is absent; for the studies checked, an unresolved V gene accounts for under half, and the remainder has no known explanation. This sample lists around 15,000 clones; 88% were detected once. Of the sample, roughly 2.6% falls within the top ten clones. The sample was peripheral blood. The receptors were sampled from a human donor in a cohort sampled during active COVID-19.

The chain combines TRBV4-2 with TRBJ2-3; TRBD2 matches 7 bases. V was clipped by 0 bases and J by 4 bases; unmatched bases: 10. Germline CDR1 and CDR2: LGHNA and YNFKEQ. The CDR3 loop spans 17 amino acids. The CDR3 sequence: CASSQDLLGGSSDTQYF. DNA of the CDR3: TGTGCCAGCAGCCAAGACCTACTAGGCGGGAGTTCAGATACGCAGTATTTT.

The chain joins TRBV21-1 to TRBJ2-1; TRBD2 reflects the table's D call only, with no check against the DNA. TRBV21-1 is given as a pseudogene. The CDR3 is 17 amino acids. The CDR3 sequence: CASIRSGGTFSYNEQFF. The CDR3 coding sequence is TGTGCCAGCATACGGAGCGGGGGGACCTTCTCCTACAATGAGCAGTTCTTC.

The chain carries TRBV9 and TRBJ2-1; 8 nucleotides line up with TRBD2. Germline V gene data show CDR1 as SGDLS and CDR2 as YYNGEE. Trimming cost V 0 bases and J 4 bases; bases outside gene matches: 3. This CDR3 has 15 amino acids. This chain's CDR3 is CASSVVGGEYNEQFF. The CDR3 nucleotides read TGTGCCAGCAGCGTAGTCGGGGGGGAGTACAATGAGCAGTTCTTC.

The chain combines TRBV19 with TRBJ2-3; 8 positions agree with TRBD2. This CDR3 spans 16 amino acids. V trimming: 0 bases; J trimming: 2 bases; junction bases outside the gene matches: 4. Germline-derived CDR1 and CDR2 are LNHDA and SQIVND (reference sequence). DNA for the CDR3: TGTGCCAGTAGTATAGAACTAGCGGAATTCACAGATACGCAGTATTTT. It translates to CASSIELAEFTDTQYF.

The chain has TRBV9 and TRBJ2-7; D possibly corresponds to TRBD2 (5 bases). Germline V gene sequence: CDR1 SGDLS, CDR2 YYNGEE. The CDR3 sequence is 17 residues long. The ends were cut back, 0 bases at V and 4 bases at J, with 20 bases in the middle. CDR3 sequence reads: CASSVEELAVPLYEQYF. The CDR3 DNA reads TGTGCCAGCAGCGTAGAGGAGCTAGCAGTCCCCTTGTACGAGCAGTACTTC.

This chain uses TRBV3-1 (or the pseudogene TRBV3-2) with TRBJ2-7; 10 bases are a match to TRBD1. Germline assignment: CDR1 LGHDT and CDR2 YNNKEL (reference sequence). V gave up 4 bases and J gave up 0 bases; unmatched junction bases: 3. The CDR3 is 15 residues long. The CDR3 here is CASSRWTGGSYEQYF. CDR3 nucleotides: TGTGCCAGCAGCCGATGGACAGGGGGCTCCTACGAGCAGTACTTC.

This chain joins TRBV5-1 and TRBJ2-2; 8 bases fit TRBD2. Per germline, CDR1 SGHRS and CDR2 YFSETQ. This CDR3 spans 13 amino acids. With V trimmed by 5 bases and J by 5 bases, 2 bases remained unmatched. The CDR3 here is CASRAGGTGELFF. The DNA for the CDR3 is TGCGCCAGCAGGGCGGGAGGAACCGGGGAGCTGTTTTTT.

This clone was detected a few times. CDR3 sequence reads: CASSSTGGLLNTEAFF. The CDR3 nucleotides read TGTGCCAGCAGCTCAACAGGTGGGCTATTGAACACTGAAGCTTTCTTT. This chain connects TRBV7-6 to TRBJ1-1; tentatively, D is TRBD1 (5 bases). V lost 4 bases and J 0 bases, leaving 15 bases between the germline ends. From germline, CDR1 is SGHVS and CDR2 FNYEAQ. The CDR3 loop spans 16 amino acids.

The CDR3 protein is CASSEDSGEKLFF. The CDR3 DNA reads as TGTGCCAGCAGCGAGGACAGTGGGGAAAAACTGTTTTTT. The chain links TRBV5-6 to TRBJ1-4; a weak D match, TRBD1 (6 bases). The ends were cut back, 4 bases at V and 8 bases at J, with 12 bases in the middle. The CDR3 runs to 13 residues. Germline V gene data show CDR1 as SGHDT and CDR2 as YYEEEE.

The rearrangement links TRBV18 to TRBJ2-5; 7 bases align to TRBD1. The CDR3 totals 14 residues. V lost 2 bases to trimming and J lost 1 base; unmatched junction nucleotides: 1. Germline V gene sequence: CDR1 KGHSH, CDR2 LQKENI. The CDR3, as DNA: TGTGCCAGCTCACCAACAGGGGCCCAAGAGACCCAGTACTTC. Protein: CASSPTGAQETQYF.

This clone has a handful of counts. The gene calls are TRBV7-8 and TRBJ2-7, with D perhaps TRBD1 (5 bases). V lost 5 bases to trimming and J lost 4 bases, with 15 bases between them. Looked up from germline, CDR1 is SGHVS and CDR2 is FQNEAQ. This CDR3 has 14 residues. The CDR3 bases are TGTGCCAGCAGCACAGGCTGGAGCAAGTACGAGCAGTACTTC. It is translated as CASSTGWSKYEQYF.

The CDR3 region is CASSDRVGYTDTQYF. The CDR3 nucleotides read TGTGCCAGCAGTGACAGGGTAGGGTACACAGATACGCAGTATTTT. This chain uses TRBV2 with TRBJ2-3; tentatively, D is TRBD1 (5 bases). V was cut by 3 bases and J by 2 bases, with 12 bases left in between. Germline CDR1 is SNHLY and CDR2 is FYNNEI. This CDR3 is 15 amino acids long.

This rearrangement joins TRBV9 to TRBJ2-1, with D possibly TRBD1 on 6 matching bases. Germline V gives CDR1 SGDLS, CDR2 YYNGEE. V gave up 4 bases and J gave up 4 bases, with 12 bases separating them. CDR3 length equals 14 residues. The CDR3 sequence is CASSFRQVYNEQFF. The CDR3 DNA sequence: TGTGCCAGCAGCTTCAGACAGGTATACAATGAGCAGTTCTTC. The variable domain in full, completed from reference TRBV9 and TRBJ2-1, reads DSGVTQTPKHLITATGQRVTLRCSPRSGDLSVYWYQQSLDQGLQFLIQYYNGEERAKGNILERFSAQQFPDLHSELNLSSLELGDSALYFCASSFRQVYNEQFFGPGTRLTVL.

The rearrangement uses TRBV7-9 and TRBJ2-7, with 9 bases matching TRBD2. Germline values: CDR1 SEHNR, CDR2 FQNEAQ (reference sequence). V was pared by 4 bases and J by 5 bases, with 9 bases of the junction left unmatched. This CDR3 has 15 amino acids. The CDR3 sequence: CASSYGTSPPDEQYF. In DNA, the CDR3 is TGTGCCAGCAGCTATGGGACTAGCCCACCGGACGAGCAGTACTTC.

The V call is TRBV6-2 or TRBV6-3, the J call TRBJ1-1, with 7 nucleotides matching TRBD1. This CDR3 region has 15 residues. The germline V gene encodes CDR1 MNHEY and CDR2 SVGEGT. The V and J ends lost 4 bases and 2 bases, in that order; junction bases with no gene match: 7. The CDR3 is CASSWTQGINTEAFF. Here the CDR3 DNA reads TGTGCCAGCAGTTGGACACAGGGGATCAACACTGAAGCTTTCTTT.

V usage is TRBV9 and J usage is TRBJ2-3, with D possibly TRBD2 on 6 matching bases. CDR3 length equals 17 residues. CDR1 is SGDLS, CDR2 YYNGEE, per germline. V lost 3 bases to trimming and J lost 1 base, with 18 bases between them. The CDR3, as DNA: TGTGCCAGCAGCGCCCAGACGGGGGTACGAGGCACAGATACGCAGTATTTT. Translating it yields CASSAQTGVRGTDTQYF.

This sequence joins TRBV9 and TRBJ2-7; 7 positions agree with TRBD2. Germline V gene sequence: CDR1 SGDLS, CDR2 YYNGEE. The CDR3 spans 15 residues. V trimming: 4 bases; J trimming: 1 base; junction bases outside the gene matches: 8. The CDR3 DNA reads TGTGCCAGCAGCCCTACTTCCGGGGGGTCCTACGAGCAGTACTTC. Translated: CASSPTSGGSYEQYF.

CDR3 sequence (DNA): TGTGCCTCCCAGTGGGCCAGCACTTACCCCTACGAGCAGTACTTC. The encoded protein is CASQWASTYPYEQYF. The rearrangement joins TRBV2 to TRBJ2-7; D uncertain. V shed 11 bases and J shed 2 bases, with 22 bases lying between them. CDR3 length equals 15 residues. CDR1 SNHLY and CDR2 FYNNEI come from the germline V gene. Full variable domain (outside the CDR3, taken from reference TRBV2 and TRBJ2-7): EPEVTQTPSHQVTQMGQEVILRCVPISNHLYFYWYRQILGQKVEFLVSFYNNEISEKSEIFDDQFSVERPDGSNFTLKIRSTKLEDSAMYFCASQWASTYPYEQYFGPGTRLTVT.

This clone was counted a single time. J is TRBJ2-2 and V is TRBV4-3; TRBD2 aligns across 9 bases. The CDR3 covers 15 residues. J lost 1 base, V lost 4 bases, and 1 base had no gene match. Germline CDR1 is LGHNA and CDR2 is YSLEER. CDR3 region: CASSRGRGNTGELFF. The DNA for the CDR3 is TGCGCCAGCAGCCGCGGGAGGGGGAACACCGGGGAGCTGTTTTTT.